The 7 T cell receptor beta chains below all came from one sample that was sequenced in a study of blood T cell repertoires in COVID-19. Sequencing was performed with immunoSEQ multiplex PCR; in TCRdb, only in-frame clones are kept and a portion is missing. Here the sample spans 59,000 or so clones, less than 85% being singletons. The sequencing sample was made of peripheral blood. The receptor source for this set is a human donor in a cohort sampled during active COVID-19.

This clone occurred once. The V gene is TRBV15, the J gene TRBJ1-2; 9 nucleotides align to TRBD1. This CDR3 contains 13 residues. CDR1 LNHNV and CDR2 YYDKDF come from the germline V gene (reference sequence). V gave up 4 bases and J gave up 7 bases; unmatched junction bases: 4. The CDR3 region has the DNA TGTGCCACCAGCATCCGGGACAGGGTTGGCTACACCTTC. It encodes CATSIRDRVGYTF.

The CDR3 DNA sequence: TGTGCCAGCAGTCCAGGTCTCAGCACAGATACGCAGTATTTT. Its translation: CASSPGLSTDTQYF. The rearrangement uses TRBV6-4 and TRBJ2-3; no clear D gene. The V end was cut by 5 bases, the J end by 0 bases, with 9 bases between. The CDR3 sequence is 14 residues long. The germline V gene has CDR1 MRHNA and CDR2 SNTAGT.

V usage is TRBV7-9 and J usage is TRBJ2-7, with 7 nucleotides matching TRBD1. The germline V gene has CDR1 SEHNR and CDR2 FQNEAQ (reference sequence). CDR3 length: 12 residues. Losses at the gene ends were 5 bases for V and 6 bases for J; bases not matched to a gene: 4. CDR3 region: CASSPPGGEQYF. The CDR3 bases are TGTGCCAGCAGCCCCCCAGGGGGCGAGCAGTACTTC.

This clone was observed a few times. The rearrangement links TRBV6-6 to TRBJ1-4; D is ambiguous. CDR1 is MNHNY, CDR2 SVGAGI, per germline (reference sequence). V shed 5 bases and J shed 8 bases, with 6 bases lying between them. The CDR3 is made up of 11 amino acids. The CDR3 bases are TGTGCCAGCAGTCGACAAGAAAAACTGTTTTTT. Translated, it gives CASSRQEKLFF.

This clone was counted between two and nine times. The V call is TRBV12-5, the J call TRBJ2-7, with a tentative D call TRBD1 (6 bases). Trimming removed 6 bases at V and 3 bases at J, with 12 bases between. CDR1 LGHNT and CDR2 FRNRAP come from the germline V gene. There are 13 residues in the CDR3. CDR3 bases: TGTGCTAGTGGACAGGGTTCTTACTACGAGCAGTACTTC. Its translation: CASGQGSYYEQYF.

This chain links TRBV30 with TRBJ2-7; 9 positions match TRBD1. Germline CDR1 GTSNPN, CDR2 SVGIG (reference sequence). With 2 bases clipped from V and 2 bases from J, the junction kept 1 base outside the gene matches. The CDR3 length is 13 residues. CDR3 nucleotide sequence: TGTGCCTGGAGTAGGGACAGGGCCTACGAGCAGTACTTC. Translated, it gives CAWSRDRAYEQYF.

The chain links TRBV4-1 to TRBJ1-3; D gene uncertain. The CDR3 runs to 18 residues. V lost 0 bases, J lost 1 base, and 16 bases lay in between. The V gene's germline CDR1 is MGHRA and CDR2 YSYEKL. The CDR3 DNA follows: TGCGCCAGCAGCCAAGAAGGTTTAGTGACGCGGTCTGGAAACACCATATATTTT. It is translated as CASSQEGLVTRSGNTIYF.